Following are 32 T cell receptor beta chains from one sample sequenced in a study of Ad26.COV2.S vaccination and SARS-CoV-2 variants. Method: immunoSEQ multiplex PCR; TCRdb's copy keeps in-frame clones and lacks some. The sample has 330,000 or so clones; about 90% are singletons. Treatment denoted: approximately 18 received Ad26.COV2.S at low or high dose, single or two shots; 5 received placebo; per-sample allocation not given. Sampling was performed 63 days after the first vaccine or placebo injection. Sequenced here: peripheral blood, sampled in a trial of Ad26.COV2.S vaccine versus placebo. The receptor source for this set is a person aged 18-65 years who received the Ad26.COV2.S COVID-19 vaccine or a placebo.

The chain uses TRBV19 and TRBJ2-5, with TRBD1 matching over 8 bases. The CDR3 is made up of 16 amino acids. V was pared by 7 bases and J by 4 bases, with 14 bases of the junction left unmatched. Looked up from germline, CDR1 is LNHDA and CDR2 is SQIVND (reference sequence). CDR3 sequence reads: CASTPSGQGSRETQYF. DNA of the CDR3: TGTGCCAGTACCCCTTCAGGACAGGGAAGCAGAGAGACCCAGTACTTC.

The rearrangement joins TRBV27 to TRBJ1-1; D remains ambiguous. Looked up from germline, CDR1 is MNHEY and CDR2 is SMNVEV (reference sequence). With 8 bases removed from V and 4 bases from J, the gap between germline ends came to 11 bases. The CDR3 consists of 12 residues. This CDR3 reads CASARGTTEAFF. Written as DNA, the CDR3 is TGTGCCAGCGCTCGGGGAACCACTGAAGCTTTCTTT.

The chain combines TRBV1 with TRBJ2-7; the table gives TRBD1 as D, unverified against the DNA. TRBV1 counts as a pseudogene. This CDR3 spans 16 amino acids. The CDR3 spells CTSSQDLGQPTYEQYV. In DNA form, the CDR3 reads TGCACCAGCAGCCAAGATCTTGGACAGCCTACCTACGAGCAGTACGTC.

The chain joins TRBV7-6 to TRBJ1-2, with a tentative D call TRBD1 (5 bases). Trimming left V 5 bases short and J 6 bases short, with 19 bases between. Looked up from germline, CDR1 is SGHVS and CDR2 is FNYEAQ. There are 15 residues in the CDR3. The CDR3 DNA sequence: TGTGCCAGCAGCCCAGAGGCGGGGGTAGGCGATGGCTACACCTTC. Protein sequence: CASSPEAGVGDGYTF.

This clone was seen a handful of times. The chain is built from TRBV5-6 and TRBJ2-5, with D possibly matching TRBD1 (6 bases). With 0 bases removed from V and 5 bases from J, the gap between germline ends came to 11 bases. The CDR3 extends over 14 amino acids. Germline CDR1 reads SGHDT; CDR2 reads YYEEEE. In nucleotides, the CDR3 is TGTGCCAGCAGCTTGGGGGGGCTAGGGGAGACCCAGTACTTC. It specifies CASSLGGLGETQYF.

The J gene is TRBJ2-7, the V gene TRBV6-1; 9 positions agree with TRBD2. Per the germline V gene, CDR1 is MNHNS and CDR2 is SASEGT. V lost 2 bases to trimming and J lost 5 bases; unmatched junction nucleotides: 10. CDR3 length: 16 residues. CDR3 sequence: CASSEILAGGPDEQYF. CDR3 DNA: TGTGCCAGCAGTGAAATACTGGCGGGGGGGCCGGACGAGCAGTACTTC.

This clone was seen a single time. This rearrangement joins TRBV7-9 to TRBJ1-2, with D hard to call. The CDR3 consists of 12 residues. V dropped 5 bases and J dropped 8 bases, with 12 bases sitting between them. Looked up from germline, CDR1 is SEHNR and CDR2 is FQNEAQ (reference sequence). CDR3 DNA sequence: TGTGCCAGCAGCCTAACCCCCGTGGGCTACACCTTC. Amino acid sequence: CASSLTPVGYTF.

V is TRBV21-1 and J is TRBJ2-1; TRBD2 was called by the table and not checked on the DNA. TRBV21-1 is annotated as a pseudogene. This CDR3 spans 18 amino acids. The CDR3 loop reads CASSKRGPGRAEYNEQFF. Here the CDR3 DNA reads TGTGCCAGCAGCAAAAGGGGACCCGGGAGGGCCGAATACAATGAGCAGTTCTTC.

The chain carries TRBV20-1 and TRBJ1-4; no definite D call. CDR1 and CDR2 from the germline V gene are DFQATT and SNEGSKA (reference sequence). The CDR3 runs to 15 residues. V dropped 3 bases and J dropped 3 bases, with 14 bases sitting between them. The CDR3 here is CSASSGSSANEKLFF. As DNA, the CDR3 is TGCAGTGCTAGTTCCGGTTCGAGCGCTAATGAAAAACTGTTTTTT.

The CDR3 DNA is TGCGCCAGCAGCTTGGGGGGCCTAGGCTCTCAGAGGCCCGAGCAGTACGTC. Protein product: CASSLGGLGSQRPEQYV. The rearrangement links TRBV5-1 to TRBJ2-7; TRBD1 might be the D (5 bases). Germline CDR1 and CDR2: SGHRS and YFSETQ. Trimming took 0 bases from V and 6 from J, leaving 22 bases between them. The CDR3 has 17 residues.

J is TRBJ1-1 and V is TRBV25-1; possible D gene TRBD1, 6 bases. Germline CDR1 is MGHDK and CDR2 is SYGVNS. V was shortened by 6 bases and J by 2 bases, with 13 bases between the two germline ends. The CDR3 loop spans 14 amino acids. The CDR3 is CASRQTGINTEAFF. CDR3 bases: TGTGCCAGCAGGCAGACAGGTATCAACACTGAAGCTTTCTTT.

The genes are TRBV3-1 (or the pseudogene TRBV3-2) and TRBJ2-1, with no clear D. CDR1 and CDR2 from the germline V gene are LGHDT and YNNKEL (reference sequence). CDR3 length: 14 amino acids. Trimming left V 4 bases short and J 8 bases short, with 15 bases between. CDR3 in amino acids: CASSLVTGPDEQFF. The CDR3 region has the DNA TGTGCCAGCAGCCTCGTCACTGGGCCGGATGAGCAGTTCTTC.

The rearrangement joins TRBV28 to TRBJ1-1; possibly TRBD1 for D (6 bases). Trimming took 7 bases from V and 6 from J, leaving 12 bases between them. Germline V gene lookup returns CDR1 MDHEN and CDR2 SYDVKM. CDR3 length: 12 residues. The CDR3 DNA reads as TGTGCCAGCACTGGGGGCTCGGCTGAAGCTTTCTTT. Amino acid sequence: CASTGGSAEAFF.

This chain connects TRBV6-5 to TRBJ1-1; D is unclear. Germline V gives CDR1 MNHEY, CDR2 SVGAGI. The CDR3 totals 13 residues. V was shortened by 6 bases and J by 0 bases, with 8 bases between the two germline ends. CDR3 coding DNA: TGTGCCAGCAGGTCTCAGGTGAACACTGAAGCTTTCTTT. It encodes CASRSQVNTEAFF.

The gene calls are TRBV27 and TRBJ1-6, with D possibly TRBD1 on 6 matching bases. Germline CDR1 is MNHEY and CDR2 is SMNVEV (reference sequence). V lost 6 bases to trimming and J lost 7 bases, with 13 bases between them. The length of the CDR3 is 14 residues. The CDR3 here is CASRNREANSPLHF. DNA for the CDR3: TGTGCCAGCAGGAACAGGGAGGCGAATTCACCCCTCCACTTT.

The gene calls are TRBV27 and TRBJ2-5, with 9 bases identical to TRBD1. CDR3 length: 14 amino acids. The V gene end was trimmed by 5 bases and the J gene end by 4 bases; junction bases not matched to a gene: 5. Looked up from germline, CDR1 is MNHEY and CDR2 is SMNVEV (reference sequence). CDR3 protein: CASSHRGLRETQYF. The CDR3 bases are TGTGCCAGCAGTCACAGGGGGCTGCGAGAGACCCAGTACTTC.

The chain combines TRBV12-3 or TRBV12-4 with TRBJ1-4; D call uncertain. The CDR3 covers 13 residues. V gave up 5 bases and J gave up 0 bases, with 4 bases separating them. CDR3 in amino acids: CASSRSTNEKLFF. CDR3 nucleotides: TGTGCCAGCAGTCGTTCAACTAATGAAAAACTGTTTTTT.

The rearrangement joins TRBV6-2 or TRBV6-3 to TRBJ1-2; D is unclear. The germline CDR1 and CDR2 sequences are MNHEY and SVGEGT. This CDR3 is 18 amino acids long. V was cut by 4 bases and J by 4 bases, with 25 bases left in between. CDR3 residues: CASSSPESSSFRSYGYTF. CDR3 DNA: TGTGCCAGCAGTTCGCCCGAGAGCTCGTCCTTCCGATCCTATGGCTACACCTTC.

V is TRBV5-1 and J is TRBJ2-7; D is possibly TRBD2 (6 bases). CDR3 length equals 16 residues. Per the germline V gene, CDR1 is SGHRS and CDR2 is YFSETQ. The ends were cut back, 2 bases at V and 8 bases at J, with 23 bases in the middle. The DNA of the CDR3 is TGCGCCAGCAGCTTTTTTTTCGCGGGGCCTCTTACACAGCAGTACGTC. It is translated as CASSFFFAGPLTQQYV.

The V call is TRBV21-1, the J call TRBJ1-1; the DNA was not compared with TRBD1, the D call given in the table. TRBV21-1 is a pseudogene. The CDR3 is 14 residues long. CDR3: CASTYYRGRIRAFF. The CDR3 DNA reads as TGTGCCAGCACCTATTACAGGGGCCGGATAAGAGCTTTCTTT.

The chain is built from TRBV7-2 and TRBJ2-1, with TRBD2 identical over 16 bases. Germline assignment: CDR1 SGHTA and CDR2 FQGNSA. The J segment lost 8 bases and the V segment lost 5 bases, leaving 12 bases of the junction unmatched. There are 18 residues in the CDR3. CDR3 nucleotide sequence: TGTGCCAGCAGCCTACCCGGGACTAGCGGGAGGGAGGGGGATGAGCAGTTCTTC. Its protein is CASSLPGTSGREGDEQFF.

The chain couples TRBV27 to TRBJ1-1, with D tentatively TRBD1 (6 bases). The CDR3 has 14 amino acids. V was shortened by 6 bases and J by 6 bases, with 17 bases between the two germline ends. CDR1 and CDR2 from the germline V gene are MNHEY and SMNVEV (reference sequence). The CDR3 region is CASSSPFGGPEAFF. The CDR3 DNA is TGTGCCAGCAGCTCGCCCTTTGGGGGCCCTGAAGCTTTCTTT.

The chain joins TRBV2 to TRBJ1-4, with 8 bases lining up with TRBD1. Germline CDR1 and CDR2: SNHLY and FYNNEI. The CDR3 runs to 16 residues. The V and J ends lost 6 bases and 8 bases, in that order; junction bases with no gene match: 14. In nucleotides, the CDR3 is TGTGCCAGCAGCATCGGACAGGGCAGGGCCAGGGAAAAACTGTTTTTT. It is translated as CASSIGQGRAREKLFF.

A single count supports this clone. The rearrangement joins TRBV4-3 to TRBJ1-6; 9 nucleotides agree with TRBD1. Germline V gene sequence: CDR1 LGHNA, CDR2 YSLEER. J lost 5 bases, V lost 4 bases, and 3 bases had no gene match. The length of the CDR3 is 15 residues. CDR3 sequence: CASSPGTGNNSPLHF. As DNA, the CDR3 is TGCGCCAGCAGCCCCGGGACAGGGAATAATTCACCCCTCCACTTT.

The chain carries TRBV6-2 or TRBV6-3 and TRBJ1-2; D remains unclear. V dropped 0 bases and J dropped 8 bases, with 19 bases sitting between them. Germline V gives CDR1 MNHEY, CDR2 SVGEGT. The length of the CDR3 is 16 residues. In DNA, the CDR3 is TGTGCCAGCAGTTACTCGGGCGACACCCCGGCGCGCGGCTACACCTTC. It yields the protein CASSYSGDTPARGYTF.

This clone has a single count. The chain couples TRBV6-2 or TRBV6-3 to TRBJ1-1, with 11 nucleotides matching TRBD1. This CDR3 region has 17 residues. Trimming removed 3 bases from V and 7 bases from J; junction bases left unmatched: 13. Germline V gene sequence: CDR1 MNHEY, CDR2 SVGEGT. The CDR3 is CASSYSLRTGGRGEAFF. The DNA for the CDR3 is TGTGCCAGCAGTTATTCGTTAAGGACAGGGGGCCGGGGTGAAGCTTTCTTT.

The chain joins TRBV7-6 to TRBJ1-1, with a weak D call TRBD1 (6 bases). CDR3 length: 21 amino acids. Germline CDR1 SGHVS, CDR2 FNYEAQ. V was cut by 1 base and J by 10 bases, with 37 bases left in between. CDR3 sequence reads: CASSLEDFMGKGGPAQGLAFF. In DNA form, the CDR3 reads TGTGCCAGCAGCTTAGAAGATTTCATGGGGAAGGGGGGGCCCGCACAGGGTTTAGCTTTCTTT. Together with reference TRBV7-6 and TRBJ1-1, the CDR3 gives the full variable domain: GAGVSQSPRYKVTKRGQDVALRCDPISGHVSLYWYRQALGQGPEFLTYFNYEAQQDKSGLPNDRFSAERPEGSISTLTIQRTEQRDSAMYRCASSLEDFMGKGGPAQGLAFFGQGTRLTVV.

The chain links TRBV7-3 to TRBJ1-1; the match to TRBD1 covers 8 bases. The germline gives CDR1 SGHTA, CDR2 FQGTGA. Trimming took 5 bases from V and 4 from J; bases not matched to a gene: 6. The CDR3 loop spans 14 amino acids. The CDR3 sequence is CASSLSTGGTEAFF. CDR3 sequence (DNA): TGTGCCAGCAGCCTATCCACAGGGGGCACTGAAGCTTTCTTT.

The table lists this clone with a count of one. This chain joins TRBV29-1 and TRBJ1-1; TRBD1 might be the D (5 bases). Germline loops: CDR1 SQVTM, CDR2 ANQGSEA. This CDR3 contains 13 residues. V was pared by 7 bases and J by 5 bases, with 17 bases between. This CDR3 is CSAHGGGGTEAFF. CDR3 sequence (DNA): TGCAGCGCCCATGGGGGTGGAGGAACTGAAGCTTTCTTT.

Concerning this clone itself: The sample carries other DNA sequences with the same CDR3. This chain uses TRBV12-3 or TRBV12-4 with TRBJ1-2; D ambiguous. CDR3 length: 13 amino acids. Trimming shortened V by 3 bases and J by 2 bases, and 7 bases separated the two germline ends. The CDR3 loop reads CASSLSQNYGYTF. CDR3 DNA sequence: TGTGCCAGCAGTTTGTCGCAGAACTATGGCTACACCTTC.

The chain is built from TRBV7-2 and TRBJ1-1, with 10 bases identical to TRBD1. Germline V CDR1 and CDR2: SGHTA, FQGNSA. The CDR3 consists of 18 residues. V dropped 1 base and J dropped 0; count of bases not matched to a gene: 8. CDR3 in DNA: TGTGCCAGCAGCTTAGGCTCTTGGACAGGGGGTCTGAACACTGAAGCTTTCTTT. As protein: CASSLGSWTGGLNTEAFF.

V usage is TRBV5-4 and J usage is TRBJ2-2; 7 nucleotides match TRBD2. Trimming removed 3 bases from V and 4 bases from J; junction bases left unmatched: 6. The CDR3 consists of 15 residues. The germline V gene has CDR1 SGHNT and CDR2 YYREEE (reference sequence). The CDR3 here is CASSWGREGTGELFF. CDR3 bases: TGTGCCAGCAGCTGGGGGAGGGAAGGCACCGGGGAGCTGTTTTTT.